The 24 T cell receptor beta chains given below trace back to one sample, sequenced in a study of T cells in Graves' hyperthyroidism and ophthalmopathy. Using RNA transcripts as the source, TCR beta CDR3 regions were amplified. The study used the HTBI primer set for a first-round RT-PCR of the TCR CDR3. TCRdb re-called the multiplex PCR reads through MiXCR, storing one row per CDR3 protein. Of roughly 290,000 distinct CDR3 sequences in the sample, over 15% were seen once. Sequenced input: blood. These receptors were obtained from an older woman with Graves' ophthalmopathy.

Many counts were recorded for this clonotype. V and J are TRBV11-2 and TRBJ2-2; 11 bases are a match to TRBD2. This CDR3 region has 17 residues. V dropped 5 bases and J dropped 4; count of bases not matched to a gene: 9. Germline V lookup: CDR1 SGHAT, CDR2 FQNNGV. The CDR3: CASSKEPSGRITGELFF. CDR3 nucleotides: TGTGCCAGCAGCAAAGAGCCTAGCGGGAGGATCACCGGGGAGCTGTTTTTT.

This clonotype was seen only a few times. In DNA, the CDR3 is TGTGCCAGCAGCCAAGGCCCCACTAGCGGGGGAAGCACAGATACGCAGTATTTT. It translates to CASSQGPTSGGSTDTQYF. This chain joins TRBV3-1 and TRBJ2-3; 11 bases fit TRBD2. Germline values: CDR1 LGHDT, CDR2 YNNKEL (reference sequence). J was trimmed by 0 bases and V by 1 base; bases with no gene match: 6. The CDR3 is 18 amino acids.

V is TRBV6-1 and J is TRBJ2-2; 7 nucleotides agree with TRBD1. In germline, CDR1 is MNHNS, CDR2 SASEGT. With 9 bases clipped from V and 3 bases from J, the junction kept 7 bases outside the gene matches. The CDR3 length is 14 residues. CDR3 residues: CASARDSDTGELFF. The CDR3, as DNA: TGTGCCAGTGCAAGGGACAGTGACACCGGGGAGCTGTTTTTT.

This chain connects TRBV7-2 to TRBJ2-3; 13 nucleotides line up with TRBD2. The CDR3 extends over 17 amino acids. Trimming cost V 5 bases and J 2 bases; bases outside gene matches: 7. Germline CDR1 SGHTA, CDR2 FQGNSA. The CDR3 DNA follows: TGTGCCAGCAGCGAGGTGGGACTAGCGGGATCCACAGATACGCAGTATTTT. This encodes CASSEVGLAGSTDTQYF.

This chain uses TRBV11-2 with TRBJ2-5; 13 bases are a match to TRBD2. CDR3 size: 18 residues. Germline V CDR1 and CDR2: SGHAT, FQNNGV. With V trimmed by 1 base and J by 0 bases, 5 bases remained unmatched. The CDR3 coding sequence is TGTGCCAGCAGCTTAGGAAGGACTAGCGGGGGCCACCAAGAGACCCAGTACTTC. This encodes CASSLGRTSGGHQETQYF.

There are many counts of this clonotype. The CDR3 region is CASSWATGEQYF. CDR3 coding DNA: TGTGCCAGCAGCTGGGCCACCGGCGAGCAGTACTTC. The V and J genes are TRBV7-9 and TRBJ2-7; D not resolved. The CDR3 is made up of 12 amino acids. Trimming removed 4 bases at V and 6 bases at J, with 10 bases between. CDR1 is SEHNR, CDR2 FQNEAQ, per germline (reference sequence). The whole variable domain, filled in from reference TRBV7-9 and TRBJ2-7, reads DTGVSQNPRHKITKRGQNVTFRCDPISEHNRLYWYRQTLGQGPEFLTYFQNEAQLEKSRLLSDRFSAERPKGSFSTLEIQRTEQGDSAMYLCASSWATGEQYFGPGTRLTVT.

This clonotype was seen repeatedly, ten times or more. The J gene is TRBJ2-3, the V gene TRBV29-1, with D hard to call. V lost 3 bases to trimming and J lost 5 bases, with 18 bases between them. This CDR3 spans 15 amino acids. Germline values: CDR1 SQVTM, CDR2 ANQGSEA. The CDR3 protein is CSVDLRYSKGDTQYF. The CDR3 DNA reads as TGCAGCGTTGACCTGAGATATAGTAAGGGAGATACGCAGTATTTT.

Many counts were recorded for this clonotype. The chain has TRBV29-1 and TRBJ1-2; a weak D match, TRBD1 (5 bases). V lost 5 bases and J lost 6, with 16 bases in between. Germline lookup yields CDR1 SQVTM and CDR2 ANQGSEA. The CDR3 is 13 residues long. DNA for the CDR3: TGCAGCGTTCGGACGGGGACTGAGCATGGCTACACCTTC. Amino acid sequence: CSVRTGTEHGYTF.

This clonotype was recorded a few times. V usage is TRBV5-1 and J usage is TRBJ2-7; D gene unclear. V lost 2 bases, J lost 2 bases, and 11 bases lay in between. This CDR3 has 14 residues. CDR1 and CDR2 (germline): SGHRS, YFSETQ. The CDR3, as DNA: TGCGCCAGCAGCTTCGACACCGGACCCTACGAGCAGTACTTC. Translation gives CASSFDTGPYEQYF.

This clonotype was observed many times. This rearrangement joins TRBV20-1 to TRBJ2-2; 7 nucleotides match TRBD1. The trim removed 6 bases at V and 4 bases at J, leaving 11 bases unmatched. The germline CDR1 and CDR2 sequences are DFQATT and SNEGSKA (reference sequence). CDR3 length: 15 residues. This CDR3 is CSAPPPGQRTGELFF. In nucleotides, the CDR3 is TGCAGTGCACCCCCCCCGGGACAGCGCACCGGGGAGCTGTTTTTT.

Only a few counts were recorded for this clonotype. The CDR3 reads CSVPPKAEQFF. As DNA, the CDR3 is TGCAGCGTTCCTCCGAAGGCCGAGCAGTTCTTC. This chain connects TRBV29-1 to TRBJ2-1; D unclear. Germline-derived CDR1 and CDR2 are SQVTM and ANQGSEA. This CDR3 has 11 amino acids. Trimming pared 5 bases from V and 10 bases from J, leaving 12 bases between.

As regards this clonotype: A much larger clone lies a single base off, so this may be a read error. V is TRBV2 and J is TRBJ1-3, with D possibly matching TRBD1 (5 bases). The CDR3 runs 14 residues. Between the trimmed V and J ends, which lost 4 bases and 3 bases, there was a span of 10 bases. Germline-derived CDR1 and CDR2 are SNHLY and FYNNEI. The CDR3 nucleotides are TGTGCCAGCAGTGGAACGGGGGTTGGAAACACCATATATTTT. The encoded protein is CASSGTGVGNTIYF.

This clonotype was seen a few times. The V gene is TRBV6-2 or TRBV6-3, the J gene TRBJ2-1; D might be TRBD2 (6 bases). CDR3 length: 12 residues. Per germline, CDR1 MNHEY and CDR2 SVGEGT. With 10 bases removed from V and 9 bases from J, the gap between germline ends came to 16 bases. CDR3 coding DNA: TGTGCCACCCTGGACTATGGCCGTGAGCAGTTCTTC. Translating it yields CATLDYGREQFF.

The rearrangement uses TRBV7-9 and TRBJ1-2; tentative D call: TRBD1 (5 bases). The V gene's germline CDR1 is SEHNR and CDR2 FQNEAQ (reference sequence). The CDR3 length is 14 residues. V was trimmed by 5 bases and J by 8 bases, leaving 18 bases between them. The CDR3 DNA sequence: TGTGCCAGCAGCCTCTCCCCACAGGCGCGAGGCTACACCTTC. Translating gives CASSLSPQARGYTF. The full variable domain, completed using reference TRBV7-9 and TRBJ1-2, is DTGVSQNPRHKITKRGQNVTFRCDPISEHNRLYWYRQTLGQGPEFLTYFQNEAQLEKSRLLSDRFSAERPKGSFSTLEIQRTEQGDSAMYLCASSLSPQARGYTFGSGTRLTVV.

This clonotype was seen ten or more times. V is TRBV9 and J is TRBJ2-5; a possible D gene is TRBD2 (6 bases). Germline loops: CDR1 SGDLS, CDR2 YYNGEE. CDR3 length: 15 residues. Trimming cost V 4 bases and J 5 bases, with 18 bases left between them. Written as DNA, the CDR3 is TGTGCCAGCAGCCCAATCGGGACTCCACTTGAGACCCAGTACTTC. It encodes CASSPIGTPLETQYF.

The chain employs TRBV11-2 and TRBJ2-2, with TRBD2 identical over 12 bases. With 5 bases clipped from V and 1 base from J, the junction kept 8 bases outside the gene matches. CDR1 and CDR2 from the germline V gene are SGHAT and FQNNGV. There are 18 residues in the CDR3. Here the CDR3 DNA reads TGTGCCAGCAGCCGACTAGCGGGAGCGTTCGGGAACACCGGGGAGCTGTTTTTT. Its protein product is CASSRLAGAFGNTGELFF.

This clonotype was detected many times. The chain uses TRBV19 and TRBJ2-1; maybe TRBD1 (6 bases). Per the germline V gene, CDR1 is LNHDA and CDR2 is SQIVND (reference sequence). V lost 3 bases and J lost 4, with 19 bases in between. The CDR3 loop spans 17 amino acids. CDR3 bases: TGTGCCAGTAGTATCGCCCAGGGGAAGGGTCCTTACAATGAGCAGTTCTTC. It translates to CASSIAQGKGPYNEQFF.

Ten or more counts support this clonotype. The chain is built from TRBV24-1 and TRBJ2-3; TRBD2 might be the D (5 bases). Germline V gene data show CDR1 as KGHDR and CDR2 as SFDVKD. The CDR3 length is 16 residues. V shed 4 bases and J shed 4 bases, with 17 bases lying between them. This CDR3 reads CATSDRTSLRPDTQYF. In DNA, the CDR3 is TGTGCCACCAGTGACCGGACTTCCTTGCGGCCAGATACGCAGTATTTT.

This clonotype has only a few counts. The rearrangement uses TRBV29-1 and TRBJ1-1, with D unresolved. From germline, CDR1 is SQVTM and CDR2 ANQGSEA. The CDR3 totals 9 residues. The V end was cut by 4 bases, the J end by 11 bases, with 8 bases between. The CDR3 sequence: CSVGSAAFF. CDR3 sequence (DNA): TGCAGCGTTGGCTCCGCCGCTTTCTTT.

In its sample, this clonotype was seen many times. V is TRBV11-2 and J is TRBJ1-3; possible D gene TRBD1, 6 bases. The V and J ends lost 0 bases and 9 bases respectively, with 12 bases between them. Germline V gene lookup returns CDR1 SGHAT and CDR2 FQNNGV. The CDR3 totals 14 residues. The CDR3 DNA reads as TGTGCCAGCAGCTTAGAGAACAGGGCCGTCACCATATATTTT. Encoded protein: CASSLENRAVTIYF. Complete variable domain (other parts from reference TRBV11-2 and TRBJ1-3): EAGVAQSPRYKIIEKRQSVAFWCNPISGHATLYWYQQILGQGPKLLIQFQNNGVVDDSQLPKDRFSAERLKGVDSTLKIQPAKLEDSAVYLCASSLENRAVTIYFGEGSWLTVV.

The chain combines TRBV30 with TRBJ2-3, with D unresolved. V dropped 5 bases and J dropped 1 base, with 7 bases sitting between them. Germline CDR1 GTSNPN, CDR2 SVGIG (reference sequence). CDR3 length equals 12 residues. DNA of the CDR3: TGTGCCTGGGACCTTCGCACAGATACGCAGTATTTT. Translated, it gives CAWDLRTDTQYF.

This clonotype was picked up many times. The DNA of the CDR3 is TGCAGTGCTAGAGATCGAGCACAGCCCTACAATGAGCAGTTCTTC. Translating gives CSARDRAQPYNEQFF. The rearrangement links TRBV20-1 to TRBJ2-1; D unresolved. The V gene's germline CDR1 is DFQATT and CDR2 SNEGSKA (reference sequence). Trimming removed 0 bases from V and 2 bases from J, with 11 bases in between. This CDR3 contains 15 residues.

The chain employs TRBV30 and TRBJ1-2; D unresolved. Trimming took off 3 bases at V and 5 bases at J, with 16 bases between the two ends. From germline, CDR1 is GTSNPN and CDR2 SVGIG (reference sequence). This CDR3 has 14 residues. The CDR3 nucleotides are TGTGCCTGGAGGGCGGAGAGATACCAATATGGCTACACCTTC. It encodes CAWRAERYQYGYTF. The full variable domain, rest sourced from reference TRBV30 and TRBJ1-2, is SQTIHQWPATLVQPVGSPLSLECTVEGTSNPNLYWYRQAAGRGLQLLFYSVGIGQISSEVPQNLSASRPQDRQFILSSKKLLLSDSGFYLCAWRAERYQYGYTFGSGTRLTVV.

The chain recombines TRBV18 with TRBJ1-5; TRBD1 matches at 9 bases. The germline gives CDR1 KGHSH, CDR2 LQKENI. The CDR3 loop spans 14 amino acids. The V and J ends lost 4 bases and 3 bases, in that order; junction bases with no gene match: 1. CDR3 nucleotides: TGTGCCAGCTCACGACAGGGGGACAATCAGCCCCAGCATTTT. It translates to CASSRQGDNQPQHF.